The rows below give T cell receptor beta chains drawn from one sample of a study of blood T cell repertoires in COVID-19. Only in-frame clones appear in the TCRdb table, and some are missing; sequencing was by immunoSEQ multiplex PCR. Altogether under 130,000 clones are present, about 85% being singletons, with the ten largest covering less than 2.5%. The source material was peripheral blood. Receptors originate from a human donor in a cohort sampled during active COVID-19. The CDR3 runs from the conserved cysteine through the conserved F or W. D genes are given only for firm matches.

TRBJ2-1	NA	TRBV19	CASRGARDSNEQFF
TRBJ2-3	NA	TRBV27	CASSLGTRTTDTQYF
TRBJ1-6	NA	TRBV18	CASSLFGVENSPLHF
TRBJ2-3	NA	TRBV5-1	CASSLVGSDTQYF
TRBJ1-2	NA	TRBV6-1	CASSEAGQGYGYTF
TRBJ1-5	NA	TRBV25-1	CASSDSGIVQPQHF
TRBJ2-1	TRBD1	TRBV3-1/TRBV3-2	CASSPDGTGDREQFF
TRBJ1-5	NA	TRBV27	CASKNGQNSNQPQHF
TRBJ2-2	TRBD1	TRBV6-6	CASTNRGTGELFF
TRBJ2-1	TRBD1	TRBV11-2	CASSLSAGTGLEQFF
TRBJ1-5	TRBD1	TRBV5-5	CASSLKGQDNQPQHF
TRBJ2-5	TRBD1	TRBV28	CASSSLPTGAVETQYF
TRBJ2-7	TRBD1	TRBV6-5	CASRRGGGGYEQYF
TRBJ1-2	NA	TRBV19	CASSITLGHTF
TRBJ2-7	TRBD1	TRBV11-2	CASSWGTGEVSYEQYF
TRBJ1-3	NA	TRBV10-3	CASTISGNTIYF
TRBJ2-7	NA	TRBV23-1	CASSPPVSEQYF
TRBJ2-3	TRBD2	TRBV7-9	CASSWEGDTQYF
TRBJ1-5	NA	TRBV23-1	CASSQIWGRDSNQPQHF
TRBJ1-1	NA	TRBV16	CASSQSTSSTEAFF
TRBJ1-5	TRBD1	TRBV6-5	CASRTGYRQPQHF
TRBJ2-5	NA	TRBV3-1/TRBV3-2	CASSQAPRGETQYF
TRBJ2-3	NA	TRBV21-1	CASSKKALGGTDTQYF
TRBJ2-1	NA	TRBV4-1	CASSQESWRDLYNEQFF
TRBJ2-7	NA	TRBV6-2/TRBV6-3	CASSFRYEQYF
TRBJ1-6	TRBD1	TRBV30	CACDRGSYNSPLHF
TRBJ2-3	NA	TRBV7-8	CASTNPGSGYSTDTQYF
TRBJ1-5	TRBD1	TRBV10-3	CAISEGQGVNQPQHF
TRBJ2-7	TRBD2	TRBV5-1	CASSLSGGSYEQYF
TRBJ1-4	NA	TRBV20-1	CSAIFNEKLFF
TRBJ2-3	NA	TRBV10-3	CAISRDSLTTDTQYF
TRBJ2-7	TRBD2	TRBV5-6	CASRLRASGVFEQYF
TRBJ2-3	NA	TRBV19	CASSIIAASTDTQYF
TRBJ2-1	TRBD2	TRBV2	CASSERREGQTNEQFF
TRBJ1-5	NA	TRBV10-2	CASSAQLNSNQPQHF
TRBJ2-1	TRBD1	TRBV12-5	CASGLRGQGLKSSYNEQFF
TRBJ2-1	TRBD1	TRBV9	CASSVVGTGGRNEQFF
TRBJ1-2	TRBD1	TRBV2	CASTTGVGYTF
TRBJ2-1	NA	TRBV5-1	CASSPPRVVNEQFF
TRBJ1-4	NA	TRBV27	CASSRGTTNEKLFF
TRBJ2-7	NA	TRBV20-1	CSASTDRFHEQYF
TRBJ2-3	TRBD2	TRBV5-1	CASSQGLGRTDTQYF
TRBJ1-3	TRBD1	TRBV7-2	CASSLVAGGAGNTIYF
TRBJ1-4	TRBD1	TRBV3-1/TRBV3-2	CASSLPPGQGSREKLFF
TRBJ2-3	TRBD1	TRBV19	CASSISGTGGNTQYF
TRBJ1-1	NA	TRBV19	CASTREQGWNTEAFF
TRBJ1-1	TRBD1	TRBV6-5	CASSYSGGQGEAFF
TRBJ2-2	TRBD2	TRBV10-1	CASSLAGGTGELFF
TRBJ2-7	NA	TRBV30	CAWSALAREQYF
TRBJ2-3	TRBD2	TRBV9	CASSVALGLASDTQYF
TRBJ2-5	TRBD2	TRBV5-4	CASSQTSGGRAETQYF
TRBJ2-3	NA	TRBV28	CASLGGATRDTQYF
TRBJ2-5	TRBD1	TRBV9	CASSTDRGRGETQYF
TRBJ2-7	TRBD1	TRBV2	CAGRDRAYEQYF
TRBJ2-7	NA	TRBV11-2	CASSLVARSSYEQYF
TRBJ2-1	TRBD2	TRBV28	CASSPSGGPIGEQFF
TRBJ2-1	TRBD2	TRBV5-1	CASSSSGSSYNEQFF
TRBJ1-1	NA	TRBV4-3	CASSQEDRPNTEAFF
TRBJ2-4	TRBD2	TRBV7-2	CASSLGTRGVVQYF
TRBJ2-1	TRBD2	TRBV7-2	CASSLTSGRGSEQFF